This T cell receptor (beta chain) originates from a study of CD8 T cells in ankylosing spondylitis (dated by TCRdb to 2016 to 2017). Context from the whole study: To find TCR variants linked to disease, the study profiled T cell receptor beta repertoires in ankylosing spondylitis patients and healthy donors. The full study cohort was made up of approximately 24 ankylosing spondylitis patients and about a hundred healthy donors. Samples of peripheral blood were taken, and for ankylosing spondylitis patients, synovial fluid was collected as well.

Findings and caveats that apply to the study as a whole: Blood from ankylosing spondylitis patients appeared to be characterized by a TCR beta motif made up of under 10 highly homologous amino acid variants. A CD8+ phenotype was shown by the disease-linked clones, which were found at relatively low frequencies in peripheral blood. Some motif variants were previously reported in synovial fluid and blood of reactive arthritis patients, suggesting common disease-initiation mechanisms. The disease-linked clones were reported to be significantly enriched in matched synovial fluid samples from ankylosing spondylitis patients.

Sequencing relied on an Illumina HiSeq 2500. Quantitative 5'-RACE with molecular barcodes was used to prepare TCR beta libraries. Turning to the authors' computational methods: A new computational method, built on a probabilistic model of VDJ rearrangement, was used to identify disease-linked TCR variants. TCRdb itself trimmed the public reads at Q25 with fastp, ran MiXCR and retained productive beta chains. Each CDR3 protein gets just one entry, which takes the most common genes and DNA from the rows behind it. TCRdb, rather than the study authors, made the V and J calls. The sample table shows 500,000 to 550,000 distinct CDR3 sequences, and over 9.5% are seen once. Of the sample, over 6.5% falls within the top ten clones. This clonotype was counted a few times. Its antigen specificity is not known. Per-base quality was not reported, and no clone a single base away is much larger than it. From the germline V gene, CDR1 is ENHRY and CDR2 is SYGVKD. Ends trimmed: V by 2 bases, J by 4 bases; bases unmatched to a gene: 5. Taken from cysteine to phenylalanine, the CDR3 has 15 residues. The entry retains the CDR3 DNA only, 45 bases that are in frame from base 1.

Input material: blood, either unsorted or a sorted T cell fraction (not recorded which). The V and J segments used are TRBV10-3 and TRBJ2-7; TRBD1 lines up with 10 middle nucleotides. The source of this sequence is a male donor with ankylosing spondylitis. The nucleotide sequence reads as follows: TGTGCCATCAGTGAGGGGGACAGGGGAGGGTACGAGCAGTACTTC. Its amino acids are CAISEGDRGGYEQYF.